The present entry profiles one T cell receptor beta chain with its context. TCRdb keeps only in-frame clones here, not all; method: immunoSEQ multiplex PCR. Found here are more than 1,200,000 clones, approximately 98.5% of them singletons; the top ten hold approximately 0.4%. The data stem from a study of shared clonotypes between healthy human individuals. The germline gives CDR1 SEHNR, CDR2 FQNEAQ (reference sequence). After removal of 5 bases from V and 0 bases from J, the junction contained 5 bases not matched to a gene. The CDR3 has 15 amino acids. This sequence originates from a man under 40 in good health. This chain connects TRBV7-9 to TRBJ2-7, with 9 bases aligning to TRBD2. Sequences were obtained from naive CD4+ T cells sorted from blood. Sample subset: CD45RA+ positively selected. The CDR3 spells CASSQSGRNSYEQYF. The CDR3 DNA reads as TGTGCCAGCAGCCAAAGCGGGAGGAACTCCTACGAGCAGTACTTC.